The 29 T cell receptor beta chains below come from one sample, sequenced in a study of blood T cell repertoires in COVID-19. The method was immunoSEQ multiplex PCR; TCRdb's version includes in-frame clones alone and lacks a portion of them. The profile shows under 450,000 clones, around 88% of them singletons. The sequenced sample consisted of peripheral blood. The origin of the receptors is a woman aged 45-60 years with COVID-19, enrolled during active disease.

About this clone: This CDR3 is also generated by other DNA sequences in the sample. CDR3 loop: CASSYSTGLNTEAFF. CDR3 DNA: TGTGCCAGCAGTTACTCTACAGGGCTGAACACTGAAGCTTTCTTT. The J gene is TRBJ1-1, the V gene TRBV6-5, with a possible D match to TRBD1 (6 bases). The CDR3 is 15 residues long. The V gene lost 0 bases and the J gene lost 0 bases, with 8 bases spanning the gap. Germline V gives CDR1 MNHEY, CDR2 SVGAGI.

The chain employs TRBV2 and TRBJ1-2; no firm D call. The length of the CDR3 is 13 residues. The V gene lost 8 bases and the J gene lost 4 bases, with 14 bases spanning the gap. The germline V gene has CDR1 SNHLY and CDR2 FYNNEI. The CDR3 protein is CASVREVGYGYTF. The CDR3, as DNA: TGTGCCAGCGTTCGGGAGGTCGGCTATGGCTACACCTTC. Together with reference TRBV2 and TRBJ1-2, the CDR3 gives the full variable domain: EPEVTQTPSHQVTQMGQEVILRCVPISNHLYFYWYRQILGQKVEFLVSFYNNEISEKSEIFDDQFSVERPDGSNFTLKIRSTKLEDSAMYFCASVREVGYGYTFGSGTRLTVV.

The CDR3 reads CASSPRGLGELFF. CDR3 DNA: TGTGCCAGCAGTCCCAGGGGGCTCGGGGAGCTGTTTTTT. This chain joins TRBV11-2 and TRBJ2-2; TRBD1 agrees at 8 bases. The V gene end was trimmed by 6 bases and the J gene end by 7 bases; junction bases not matched to a gene: 4. From germline, CDR1 is SGHAT and CDR2 FQNNGV. The CDR3 length is 13 residues.

The gene calls are TRBV9 and TRBJ1-3, with unresolved D. V lost 3 bases to trimming and J lost 2 bases, with 12 bases between them. CDR1 and CDR2 from the germline V gene are SGDLS and YYNGEE. The CDR3 sequence is 15 residues long. For the CDR3, the DNA is TGTGCCAGCAGCGCACTAGGAAGGACTGGAAACACCATATATTTT. This sequence encodes CASSALGRTGNTIYF.

The chain couples TRBV9 to TRBJ1-2, with 10 bases matching TRBD1. Germline V lookup: CDR1 SGDLS, CDR2 YYNGEE. CDR3 length equals 15 residues. Trimming at V came to 4 bases and at J to 3 bases, leaving 6 bases not matched to a gene. The CDR3 sequence: CASSPRDRGHYGYTF. The CDR3 bases are TGTGCCAGCAGCCCCCGGGACAGGGGTCACTATGGCTACACCTTC. Full variable domain (remainder filled in from reference TRBV9 and TRBJ1-2): DSGVTQTPKHLITATGQRVTLRCSPRSGDLSVYWYQQSLDQGLQFLIQYYNGEERAKGNILERFSAQQFPDLHSELNLSSLELGDSALYFCASSPRDRGHYGYTFGSGTRLTVV.

This chain connects TRBV12-3 or TRBV12-4 to TRBJ2-7; D unresolved. V lost 1 base and J 5 bases, leaving 9 bases between the germline ends. The CDR3 is 13 residues long. CDR3: CASSLGSLDEQYF. The CDR3 DNA follows: TGTGCCAGCAGTTTAGGTAGTCTCGACGAGCAGTACTTC.

J is TRBJ2-3 and V is TRBV4-1, with D perhaps matching TRBD1 (5 bases). Trimming removed 2 bases from V and 4 bases from J, with 10 bases in between. Germline V gene sequence: CDR1 MGHRA, CDR2 YSYEKL. This CDR3 contains 14 residues. CDR3 bases: TGCGCCAGCAGCCAACCCACAGGCCCAGATACGCAGTATTTT. Translating gives CASSQPTGPDTQYF.

CDR3 nucleotide sequence: TGTGCCAGCAGCCAAGGAGGGTCCGGGGAGCTGTTTTTT. Encoded protein: CASSQGGSGELFF. This chain links TRBV16 with TRBJ2-2; D is perhaps TRBD2 (6 bases). This CDR3 region has 13 residues. V lost 2 bases and J lost 6, with 7 bases in between. Germline loops: CDR1 KGHSY, CDR2 FQNENV.

This clone was seen a few times. The genes are TRBV4-1 and TRBJ2-1, with TRBD1 as a possible D gene (5 bases). The V and J ends lost 4 bases and 5 bases respectively, with 12 bases between them. The CDR3 runs 14 residues. Germline V gives CDR1 MGHRA, CDR2 YSYEKL. The CDR3 DNA reads TGCGCCAGCAGCCGGACGGACATTAACAATGAGCAGTTCTTC. It is translated as CASSRTDINNEQFF.

The gene calls are TRBV6-2 or TRBV6-3 and TRBJ2-7; 10 bases are shared with TRBD2. After removal of 2 bases from V and 3 bases from J, the junction contained 4 bases not matched to a gene. CDR1 and CDR2 from the germline V gene are MNHEY and SVGEGT. The CDR3 contains 15 residues. CDR3 loop: CASSYRTSGLYEQYF. The CDR3 DNA follows: TGTGCCAGCAGTTACCGGACTAGCGGACTCTACGAGCAGTACTTC.

This clone occurred once. V gene TRBV15 combines with J gene TRBJ2-5; D gene uncertain. Germline loops: CDR1 LNHNV, CDR2 YYDKDF (reference sequence). This CDR3 region has 12 residues. With 5 bases removed from V and 5 bases from J, the gap between germline ends came to 9 bases. CDR3 nucleotide sequence: TGTGCCACCAGCCGGTCGAGTGAGACCCAGTACTTC. As protein: CATSRSSETQYF.

A single count supports this clone. The CDR3, as DNA: TGTGCCAGCAGCTTATTCAGTACGCGGACTGAAGCTTTCTTT. This gives the protein CASSLFSTRTEAFF. V and J are TRBV7-3 and TRBJ1-1; D gene unclear. This CDR3 is 14 amino acids long. With 2 bases removed from V and 5 bases from J, the gap between germline ends came to 12 bases. Germline V lookup: CDR1 SGHTA, CDR2 FQGTGA.

The chain carries TRBV19 and TRBJ1-6; 8 nucleotides match TRBD1. The CDR3 has 16 residues. The germline V gene encodes CDR1 LNHDA and CDR2 SQIVND (reference sequence). The trim removed 4 bases at V and 8 bases at J, leaving 10 bases unmatched. CDR3 coding DNA: TGTGCCAGTAGTACCTGGACAGGGCGAAGTCATTCACCCCTCCACTTT. Translating it yields CASSTWTGRSHSPLHF.

The table lists this clone with a count of one. This chain links TRBV7-9 with TRBJ2-5; tentative D call: TRBD2 (6 bases). Trimming took 5 bases from V and 6 from J, leaving 22 bases between them. The germline CDR1 and CDR2 sequences are SEHNR and FQNEAQ (reference sequence). The CDR3 extends over 16 amino acids. This chain's CDR3 is CASSPRPPGGAKTQYF. The CDR3 DNA sequence: TGTGCCAGCAGCCCGAGACCGCCCGGGGGAGCGAAGACCCAGTACTTC. Full variable domain (remainder filled in from reference TRBV7-9 and TRBJ2-5): DTGVSQNPRHKITKRGQNVTFRCDPISEHNRLYWYRQTLGQGPEFLTYFQNEAQLEKSRLLSDRFSAERPKGSFSTLEIQRTEQGDSAMYLCASSPRPPGGAKTQYFGPGTRLLVL.

The rearrangement uses TRBV6-5 and TRBJ2-6; the D is unclear. There are 15 residues in the CDR3. V gave up 4 bases and J gave up 4 bases, with 11 bases separating them. Germline values: CDR1 MNHEY, CDR2 SVGAGI. CDR3 in DNA: TGTGCCAGCAGTTTGTCCCAGGCGGGGGCCAACGTCCTGACTTTC. Residues: CASSLSQAGANVLTF.

V gene TRBV2 combines with J gene TRBJ2-1; TRBD2 matches 9 bases. Germline V gene data show CDR1 as SNHLY and CDR2 as FYNNEI. CDR3 length: 14 amino acids. The V segment lost 6 bases and the J segment 4 bases; nucleotides outside the gene matches: 4. CDR3 residues: CASRAGGQYNEQFF. The CDR3 DNA is TGTGCCAGCAGGGCGGGGGGGCAGTACAATGAGCAGTTCTTC.

Concerning this clone itself: The sample contains more than one DNA sequence encoding this CDR3. The rearrangement uses TRBV6-5 and TRBJ1-4; the match to TRBD1 covers 9 bases. Germline V gives CDR1 MNHEY, CDR2 SVGAGI. Unmatched junction bases numbered 7, after V lost 6 bases and J lost 8 bases. The CDR3 spans 14 residues. For the CDR3, the DNA is TGTGCCAGCAGCCCGGACAGGGGTGGAGAAAAACTGTTTTTT. It is translated as CASSPDRGGEKLFF.

Comments on this clone: A much bigger clone sits one base away, suggesting this may be a read error. The chain links TRBV5-1 to TRBJ1-1; a possible D gene is TRBD1 (6 bases). The CDR3 is 13 residues long. Germline CDR1 and CDR2: SGHRS and YFSETQ. V was cut by 3 bases and J by 4 bases, with 10 bases left in between. The CDR3 loop is CASSWGRGTEAFF. CDR3 nucleotides: TGCGCCAGCAGCTGGGGCAGGGGCACTGAAGCTTTCTTT.

V is TRBV3-1 (or the pseudogene TRBV3-2) and J is TRBJ2-1; possibly TRBD2 for D (7 bases). The V and J ends lost 3 bases and 0 bases respectively, with 18 bases between them. CDR3 length: 18 residues. Germline loops: CDR1 LGHDT, CDR2 YNNKEL (reference sequence). The CDR3 DNA is TGTGCCAGCAGCCAGAGGGGGGGGTTTTCGAGCTCCTACAATGAGCAGTTCTTC. It is translated as CASSQRGGFSSSYNEQFF.

The chain uses TRBV27 and TRBJ1-1; perhaps TRBD1 as D (5 bases). CDR3 length: 15 amino acids. The V gene lost 2 bases and the J gene lost 5 bases, with 15 bases spanning the gap. The V gene's germline CDR1 is MNHEY and CDR2 SMNVEV (reference sequence). The CDR3: CASSLVHGGRTEAFF. The CDR3 DNA reads as TGTGCCAGCAGTTTAGTCCACGGGGGGAGGACTGAAGCTTTCTTT.

This chain uses TRBV2 with TRBJ1-2; D is possibly TRBD1 (6 bases). The V and J ends lost 7 bases and 2 bases respectively, with 11 bases between them. The CDR3 covers 13 residues. The germline gives CDR1 SNHLY, CDR2 FYNNEI. The chain's CDR3 is CASTGDGNYGYTF. CDR3 nucleotide sequence: TGTGCCAGCACAGGGGACGGGAACTATGGCTACACCTTC.

This clone was picked up a small number of times. This sequence joins TRBV3-1 (or the pseudogene TRBV3-2) and TRBJ2-7; 7 bases are a match to TRBD2. In germline, CDR1 is LGHDT, CDR2 YNNKEL (reference sequence). The CDR3 length is 18 residues. J was trimmed by 6 bases and V by 4 bases; bases with no gene match: 21. The chain's CDR3 is CASSLATLHSGPPLEQYF. The CDR3 DNA reads TGTGCCAGCAGCCTAGCCACTCTCCATAGCGGGCCTCCTCTCGAGCAGTACTTC.

This chain connects TRBV5-8 to TRBJ2-7; 7 bases are shared with TRBD1. With V trimmed by 2 bases and J by 10 bases, 6 bases remained unmatched. There are 12 residues in the CDR3. Germline V gives CDR1 SGHTS, CDR2 YDEGEE. CDR3 in amino acids: CASSFIQGEQYF. In DNA, the CDR3 is TGTGCCAGCAGCTTCATCCAGGGGGAACAGTACTTC.

The chain carries TRBV7-3 and TRBJ2-1; 16 bases align to TRBD2. This CDR3 comprises 19 residues. Germline trimming cut 1 base from V and 7 bases from J; bases unmatched to any gene: 10. Germline loops: CDR1 SGHTA, CDR2 FQGTGA. Here the CDR3 reads CASSLRAGTSGGAGNEQFF. The CDR3 nucleotides read TGTGCCAGCAGCTTAAGAGCCGGGACTAGCGGGGGGGCAGGGAATGAGCAGTTCTTC.

The V call is TRBV7-9, the J call TRBJ2-3; no reliable D call. The CDR3 is 15 amino acids. Germline V gene sequence: CDR1 SEHNR, CDR2 FQNEAQ (reference sequence). V lost 5 bases to trimming and J lost 3 bases, with 15 bases between them. CDR3 residues: CASSRRPRGTDTQYF. CDR3 in DNA: TGTGCCAGCAGCCGTCGCCCCCGAGGAACAGATACGCAGTATTTT.

The V and J genes are TRBV21-1 and TRBJ2-1; whether TRBD1, the table's D call, matches the DNA was not checked. TRBV21-1 is listed as a pseudogene. The CDR3 has 15 residues. The CDR3 here is CASSAQGWSYNEQFF. The DNA for the CDR3 is TGTGCCAGCAGCGCGCAGGGTTGGTCCTACAATGAGCAGTTCTTC.

This chain connects TRBV2 to TRBJ2-2; TRBD1 matches at 7 bases. Germline CDR1 is SNHLY and CDR2 is FYNNEI. The CDR3 has 14 residues. Germline trimming cut 8 bases from V and 6 bases from J; bases unmatched to any gene: 9. The CDR3 DNA sequence: TGTGCCAGCCTACCAGAGGGGGCAGCCGGGGAGCTGTTTTTT. It is translated as CASLPEGAAGELFF.

The chain employs TRBV6-1 and TRBJ1-3; D is perhaps TRBD1 (5 bases). Germline V lookup: CDR1 MNHNS, CDR2 SASEGT. The CDR3 covers 14 residues. V dropped 3 bases and J dropped 4 bases, with 10 bases sitting between them. CDR3 DNA: TGTGCCAGCAGTGAGCAGGGTAACGGAAACACCATATATTTT. Translated: CASSEQGNGNTIYF.

This rearrangement joins TRBV18 to TRBJ1-6, with 7 positions matching TRBD1. This CDR3 is 15 amino acids long. J gave up 9 bases and V 6 bases, and 11 bases lay outside the gene matches. Germline CDR1 reads KGHSH; CDR2 reads LQKENI. The CDR3 sequence is CASSRTGEEGSPLHF. The CDR3 bases are TGTGCCAGCTCTCGTACAGGGGAAGAAGGTTCACCCCTCCACTTT.